This paragraph reports one TCR beta chain. This clonotype showed up just a few times. Its antigen is not yet known. The sample holds no much larger clone one base away, and base qualities are not on file. TCR beta CDR3 regions were amplified from RNA transcripts. The first round of RT-PCR for the TCR CDR3 was performed with the HTBI primer set and the Qiagen OneStep RT-PCR kit. A second multiplex PCR round built the libraries, followed by size selection and purification. Libraries were sequenced paired-end with 100 bp reads on an Illumina HiSeq2000. For the original study's pipeline: SOAPnuke was used to process the raw data, throwing out any read that contained adapters or uncalled bases, had a mean Phred below 15, or lacked an exact constant-primer or identifier match. High-quality paired reads were merged with COPE v1.2.5, and unique nucleotide sequences were defined as clonotypes. MiTCR v1.1 was used to align the clonotypes against IMGT TRBV, TRBD and TRBJ reference segments. Analysis was restricted to V-J combinations with a frequency above 0.0001, which covered just over 98% of repertoires. A TCS score was defined as the ratio between F50 (clonal expansion) and ExV (chaos), using BLOSUM62-based TCRdist between CDR3 peptides within each V-J. Welch's t-statistics and random forest reduced some 510 V-J features to fewer than 15, which were used in a naive Bayes classifier (R e1071). The raw public reads went through TCRdb reprocessing: fastp at Q25, MiXCR clone calling, in-frame beta chains kept. Each CDR3 protein gets just one entry, which takes the most common genes and DNA from the rows behind it. The V and J calls and clone size come from TCRdb's table, not from the authors' own analysis. This sample is represented by hundreds of thousands of distinct CDR3 sequences; roughly 15% of them were singletons. The ten largest account for approximately 13% of the sample.

Moderately to severely active disease, a Clinical Activity Score of at least 3, a NOSPECS grade of at least 4, and a duration under 3 months were present in ophthalmopathy patients. Any patient with an uncontrolled infection, another autoimmune disease, pregnancy or lactation was excluded. Diagnoses relied on clinical symptoms, serum thyroxine and TRAb, thyroid ultrasound and orbital computed tomography. Ficoll-Paque density gradient centrifugation was used to isolate PBMCs from 8.5 to 10 ml of fresh peripheral blood. Total RNA was extracted with Trizol reagent, and quality was checked on an Agilent 2100 Bioanalyzer. The sample is drawn from a study of T cells in Graves' hyperthyroidism and ophthalmopathy (dated by TCRdb to the late 2010s). Broadly, across the study: Peripheral blood was collected at initial diagnosis, before any treatment. To identify TCR V-J signatures that set the groups apart, the researchers used a discovery cohort of about a hundred patients, made up of 40 to 45 with Graves' ophthalmopathy and 57 with stable Graves' hyperthyroidism. Whether ophthalmopathy could be predicted prospectively was tested in an independent validation cohort made up of about 18 hyperthyroidism patients plus 17 patients who later progressed to ophthalmopathy. The 75 to 100 discovery patients were divided at random into training and test sets in a 7:3 ratio. In addition, the study compared T-cell repertoires in thyroid tissue and in blood from six Graves' hyperthyroidism patients. Once sampling was done, hyperthyroidism patients were given methimazole at a starting dose of 30 mg daily, whereas ophthalmopathy patients were given high-dose intravenous methylprednisolone. The paper reports TCR Vbeta CDR3 sequencing of some 140 peripheral blood samples: approximately 41 ophthalmopathy, under 80 hyperthyroidism and around 17 progressor patients. General study outcomes and caveats: In cross-validation, a model built on a 13 V-J signature told ophthalmopathy apart from stable hyperthyroidism with approximately 90% sensitivity and roughly 81% specificity, and in testing the same model reached 80%/75%. Most expanded thyroid clonotypes (frequency above 0.001) were also detected in blood, a finding suggesting that blood repertoires may reflect thyroid immune responses. No statistical method was used to fix the sample size in advance, and group allocation was not hidden from the investigators. In validation, progression to ophthalmopathy was predicted by the model with 70.59% sensitivity and 72% to 85% specificity, a median of 6.5 months before onset.

This TCR was recovered from a woman aged 45-60 years with Graves' ophthalmopathy. The specimen sequenced was blood.

The CDR3 protein sequence reads: CASRGGGEAGNTIYF. The nucleotides are TGTGCCAGCAGGGGGGGGGGGGAGGCTGGAAACACCATATATTTT. The chain is encoded by TRBV27 joined to TRBJ1-3, with a weak D call of TRBD1 (5 bases match). V drops 6 bases and J drops 2 bases, leaving 14 bases in between. The CDR3 has 15 amino acids, counting the end cysteine and phenylalanine. The retained sequence is limited to the CDR3, 45 bases, with the frame set at the first base. The germline V gene (reference sequence) yields MNHEY for CDR1 and SMNVEV for CDR2.